This T cell receptor (beta chain) was recovered during a study of T cells in localized non-small cell lung cancer. Sequencing was performed with immunoSEQ multiplex PCR; in TCRdb, only in-frame clones are kept and a portion is missing. The table shows roughly 16,000 clones, with 75% to 90% occurring only once. The CDR3 contains 14 residues. Germline CDR1 and CDR2: MNHNS and SASEGT. V dropped 0 bases and J dropped 0 bases, with 5 bases sitting between them. Findings and caveats of the study: Since sequencing was restricted to only one region of the tumor, intratumor heterogeneity remains a possibility. Peak T cell clonality was found in uninvolved adjacent lung, exceeding tumor.

Remarks on this clone: The antigen is undetermined.

J is TRBJ1-1 and V is TRBV6-1, with D hard to call. Sample: peripheral blood, taken before any cancer treatment. The receptor comes from a male donor at least 60 years old with stage II squamous cell lung carcinoma. In nucleotides, the CDR3 is TGTGCCAGCAGTGAAGCAGGGTTGAACACTGAAGCTTTCTTT. It yields the protein CASSEAGLNTEAFF.